Listed below are T cell receptor beta chains from one sample, sequenced in a study of blood T cell repertoires in COVID-19. Using immunoSEQ multiplex PCR, the repertoire was profiled, and TCRdb retains in-frame clones only, with some absent. The sample consists of over 130,000 clones, roughly 90% of them appearing once. Specimen: peripheral blood. Every receptor here comes from an older woman with active or convalescent COVID-19. CDR3s include the opening cysteine and the closing phenylalanine or tryptophan. Fields, in order: J gene, D gene, clone size, V gene, CDR3 DNA, CDR3 protein. A D gene is named only where the DNA matches it firmly. Size values are once, few and many counts, or a class for expanded clones, and some rows have none.

TRBJ1-5 NA NA TRBV6-5 TGTGCCAGCAGTTACTCGGCAGGGGTCATTAATCAGCCCCAGCATTTT CASSYSAGVINQPQHF
TRBJ1-1 NA NA TRBV2 TGTGCCAGCAGAGGACAGAACACTGAAGCTTTCTTT CASRGQNTEAFF
TRBJ2-5 NA NA TRBV9 TGTGCCAGCAGCGTAGGGACATGGGCGGAGACCCAGTACTTC CASSVGTWAETQYF
TRBJ2-3 TRBD2 once TRBV7-7 TGTGCTAGCTCTAGCGGGGTCACAGATACGCAGTATTTT CASSSGVTDTQYF
TRBJ2-2 TRBD1 NA TRBV19 TGTGCCAGTAGCAACAGGGGGACAGAGGCCGGGGAGCTGTTTTTT CASSNRGTEAGELFF
TRBJ1-2 TRBD1 NA TRBV27 TGTGCCAGCAGTTTATCGAGGTACAGGGGCCAGTCGAACTATGGCTACACCTTC CASSLSRYRGQSNYGYTF
TRBJ1-1 NA NA TRBV10-3 TGTGCCATCAGCCCGGGAGGTACCAGGGACACTGAAGCTTTCTTT CAISPGGTRDTEAFF
TRBJ2-5 TRBD2 NA TRBV7-2 TGTGCCAGCAGCTTAGGGGTCCCGGGGGGGCCCGGAGAGACCCAGTACTTC CASSLGVPGGPGETQYF
TRBJ1-5 TRBD1 NA TRBV20-1 TGCAGTGCTAGTAGGGACAGGGGACAGCCCCAGCATTTT CSASRDRGQPQHF
TRBJ1-1 NA once TRBV5-1 TGCGCCAGCAGCTTGGAACAAATGAACACTGAAGCTTTCTTT CASSLEQMNTEAFF
TRBJ2-7 NA NA TRBV12-3/TRBV12-4 TGTGCCAGCAGCCGCGACTACGAGCAGTACTTC CASSRDYEQYF
TRBJ2-2 NA NA TRBV19 TGTGCCAGTAGTATGGCAGGGTATGTCGGGGAGCTGTTTTTT CASSMAGYVGELFF
TRBJ2-7 NA NA TRBV5-6 TGTGCCAGCAGCCCCCGGGTGTGGTACTTC CASSPRVWYF
TRBJ2-7 TRBD1 NA TRBV14 TGTGCCAGCAGCCTCTCGGGACAGGGATCCTACGAGCAGTACTTC CASSLSGQGSYEQYF
TRBJ2-7 NA NA TRBV6-1 TGTGCCAGCAGTGAATTCGGACAGCCGCCCACCTACGAGCAGTACTTC CASSEFGQPPTYEQYF
TRBJ1-2 NA once TRBV7-2 TGTGCCAGCAGCTTACAGGGGCTCAGCTATGGCTACACCTTC CASSLQGLSYGYTF
TRBJ1-1 NA NA TRBV9 TGTGCCAGCAGCGTAGATTACATGAACACTGAAGCTTTCTTT CASSVDYMNTEAFF
TRBJ2-5 NA NA TRBV19 TGTGCCAGTAGTACACCGGGACTCCAAGAGACCCAGTACTTC CASSTPGLQETQYF
TRBJ1-4 TRBD1 once TRBV7-2 TGTGCCAGCAGCCAAGACAGGGGCGGTGAAAAACTGTTTTTT CASSQDRGGEKLFF
TRBJ1-2 NA many TRBV7-9 TGTGCCAGCAGCTTAGGCGAGCAAAACCCTGGCTACACCTTC CASSLGEQNPGYTF
TRBJ2-7 NA NA TRBV5-6 TGTGCCAGCAGCACAACAGGAGAACCCTACGAGCAGTACTTC CASSTTGEPYEQYF
TRBJ2-5 NA NA TRBV7-2 TGTGCCAGCAGCTCGGACTGGTCCGGGACCCAGTACTTC CASSSDWSGTQYF
TRBJ2-2 TRBD1 NA TRBV27 TGTGCCAGCAGTCTTAAAACAGGGGGCGCTTTCACCGGGGAGCTGTTTTTT CASSLKTGGAFTGELFF
TRBJ2-3 NA NA TRBV5-1 TGCGCCAGCACCTCAGGGCCCCCCACAGATACGCAGTATTTT CASTSGPPTDTQYF
TRBJ2-7 TRBD2 NA TRBV2 TGTGCCAGCAGTGAAGCGCTAGCGGGGGCGCGCGAGCAGTACTTC CASSEALAGAREQYF
TRBJ2-7 TRBD1 NA TRBV20-1 TGCAGTGCCCGACAGGGGAACGAGCAGTACTTC CSARQGNEQYF
TRBJ1-2 TRBD1 NA TRBV9 TGTGCCAGCAGCGTCGGGACAGGGGAGGTTGTTGGTGGCTACACCTTC CASSVGTGEVVGGYTF
TRBJ2-3 TRBD1 NA TRBV5-8 TGTGCCAGCAGCCGCCCGACAGGGGGAGCAGATACGCAGTATTTT CASSRPTGGADTQYF
TRBJ1-4 TRBD1 NA TRBV3-1/TRBV3-2 TGTGCCAGCAGCCAAGACCCCGGGACAGGGACGGAAAAACTGTTTTTT CASSQDPGTGTEKLFF
TRBJ2-7 NA NA TRBV7-2 TGTGCCAGCAGCACAACACCTGTCGACGAGCAGTACTTC CASSTTPVDEQYF
TRBJ1-1 NA NA TRBV18 TGTGCCAGCTCACCGGACAGTATGAACACTGAAGCTTTCTTT CASSPDSMNTEAFF
TRBJ2-7 NA NA TRBV10-3 TGTGCCATCAGTGAGTCTCTCGGGGGTAGCTCCTACGAGCAGTACTTC CAISESLGGSSYEQYF
TRBJ1-6 TRBD1 NA TRBV2 TGTGCCAGAGCGACAGGGGTGGATAATTCACCCCTCCACTTT CARATGVDNSPLHF
TRBJ1-2 NA NA TRBV7-9 TGTGCCAGCAGCTTGGCCAAGGACAGCAACTATGGCTACACCTTC CASSLAKDSNYGYTF
TRBJ2-2 NA NA TRBV25-1 TGTGCCAGCAGCCCAGGCACCGGGGAGCTGTTTTTT CASSPGTGELFF
TRBJ2-3 NA NA TRBV7-8 TGTGCCAGCAGCTTGGACGGACTTCTCACAGATACGCAGTATTTT CASSLDGLLTDTQYF
TRBJ2-3 NA NA TRBV6-5 TGTGCCAGCAGACAGGGTTTGGCAGATACGCAGTATTTT CASRQGLADTQYF
TRBJ2-7 NA NA TRBV19 TGTGCCAGCAGGAGGGACGGCTCCTACGAGCAGTACTTC CASRRDGSYEQYF